This T cell receptor (beta chain) was recorded in a study of vaccination and CD4 T cells after COVID-19. Cultured CD4+ T cell DNA underwent sequencing with the Oncomine TCR Beta short-read assay. TCRdb re-called the PCR reads with MiXCR, one entry per CDR3 protein. This table has 14,000 to 15,000 distinct CDR3 sequences, more than 40% appearing once. Turning to this clonotype: Its specificity is unknown.

Trimming left V 7 bases short and J 8 bases short, with 21 bases between. The germline CDR1 and CDR2 sequences are MNHEY and SMNVEV (reference sequence). CDR3 size: 15 residues. Stated treatment: 10-day PBMC culture with coronavirus spike peptide pools or control peptides (ViraFEST assay). Antigen-specific T cell expansion with peptide pools preceded TCR sequencing in the ViraFEST approach. The V gene is TRBV27, the J gene TRBJ2-1, with D possibly TRBD2 on 7 matching bases. The sequence was collected from a human donor who had recovered from COVID-19. Sample: CD4+ T cells from blood, cultured in vitro. The CDR3 region is CASIAGGPGSYEQFF. For the CDR3, the DNA is TGTGCCAGCATCGCCGGGGGGCCTGGGAGCTATGAGCAGTTCTTC.